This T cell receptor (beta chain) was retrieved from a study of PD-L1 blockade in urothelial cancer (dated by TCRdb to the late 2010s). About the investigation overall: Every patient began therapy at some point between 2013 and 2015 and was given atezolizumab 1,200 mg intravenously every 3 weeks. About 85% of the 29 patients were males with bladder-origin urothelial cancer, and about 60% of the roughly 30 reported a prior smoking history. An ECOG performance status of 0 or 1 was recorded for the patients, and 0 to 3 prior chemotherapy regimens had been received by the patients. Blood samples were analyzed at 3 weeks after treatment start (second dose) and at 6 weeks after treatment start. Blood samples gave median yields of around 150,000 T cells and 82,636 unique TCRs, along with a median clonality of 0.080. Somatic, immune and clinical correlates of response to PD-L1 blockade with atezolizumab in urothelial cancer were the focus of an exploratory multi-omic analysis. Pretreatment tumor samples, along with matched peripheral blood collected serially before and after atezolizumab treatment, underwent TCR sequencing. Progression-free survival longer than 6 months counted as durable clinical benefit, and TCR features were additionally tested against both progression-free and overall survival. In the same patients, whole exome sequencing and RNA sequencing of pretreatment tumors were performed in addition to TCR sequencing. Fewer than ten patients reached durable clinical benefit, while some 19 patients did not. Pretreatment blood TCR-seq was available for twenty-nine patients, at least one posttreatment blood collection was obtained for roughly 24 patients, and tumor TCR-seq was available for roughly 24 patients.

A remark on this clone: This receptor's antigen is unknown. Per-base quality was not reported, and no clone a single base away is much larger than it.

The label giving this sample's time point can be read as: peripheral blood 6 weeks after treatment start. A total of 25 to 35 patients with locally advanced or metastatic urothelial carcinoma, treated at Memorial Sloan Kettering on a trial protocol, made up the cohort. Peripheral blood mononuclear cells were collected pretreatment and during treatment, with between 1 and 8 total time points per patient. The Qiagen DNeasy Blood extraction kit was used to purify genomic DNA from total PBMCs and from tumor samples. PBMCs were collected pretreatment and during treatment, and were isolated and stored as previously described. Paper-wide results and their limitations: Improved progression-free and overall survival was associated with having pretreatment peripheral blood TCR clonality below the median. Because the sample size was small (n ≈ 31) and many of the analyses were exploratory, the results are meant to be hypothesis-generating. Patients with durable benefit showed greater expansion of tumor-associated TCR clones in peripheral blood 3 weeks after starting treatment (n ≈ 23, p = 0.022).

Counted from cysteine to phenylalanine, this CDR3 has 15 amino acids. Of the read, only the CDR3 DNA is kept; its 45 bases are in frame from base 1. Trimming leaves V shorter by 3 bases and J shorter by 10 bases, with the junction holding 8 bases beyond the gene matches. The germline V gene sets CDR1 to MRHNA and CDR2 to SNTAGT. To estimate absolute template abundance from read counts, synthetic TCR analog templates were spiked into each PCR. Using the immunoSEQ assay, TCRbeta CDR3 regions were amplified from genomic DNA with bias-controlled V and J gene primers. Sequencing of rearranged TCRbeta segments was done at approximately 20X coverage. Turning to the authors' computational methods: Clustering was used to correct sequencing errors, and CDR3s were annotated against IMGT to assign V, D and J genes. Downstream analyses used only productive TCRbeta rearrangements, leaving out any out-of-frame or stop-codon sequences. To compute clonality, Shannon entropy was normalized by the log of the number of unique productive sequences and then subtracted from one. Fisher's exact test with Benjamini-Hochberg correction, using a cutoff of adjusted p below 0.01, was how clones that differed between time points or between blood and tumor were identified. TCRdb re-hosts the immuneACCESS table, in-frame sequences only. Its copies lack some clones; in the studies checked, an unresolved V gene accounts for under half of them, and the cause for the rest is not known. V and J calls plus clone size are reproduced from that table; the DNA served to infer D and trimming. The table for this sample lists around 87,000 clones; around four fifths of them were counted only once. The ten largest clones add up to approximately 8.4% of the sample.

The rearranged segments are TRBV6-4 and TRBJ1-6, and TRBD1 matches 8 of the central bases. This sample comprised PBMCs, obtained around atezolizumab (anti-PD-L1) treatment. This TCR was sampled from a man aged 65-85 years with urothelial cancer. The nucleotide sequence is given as TGTGCCAGCAGTGAAGCCGGGACAGGCGGGTCACCCCTCCACTTT. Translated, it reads CASSEAGTGGSPLHF.